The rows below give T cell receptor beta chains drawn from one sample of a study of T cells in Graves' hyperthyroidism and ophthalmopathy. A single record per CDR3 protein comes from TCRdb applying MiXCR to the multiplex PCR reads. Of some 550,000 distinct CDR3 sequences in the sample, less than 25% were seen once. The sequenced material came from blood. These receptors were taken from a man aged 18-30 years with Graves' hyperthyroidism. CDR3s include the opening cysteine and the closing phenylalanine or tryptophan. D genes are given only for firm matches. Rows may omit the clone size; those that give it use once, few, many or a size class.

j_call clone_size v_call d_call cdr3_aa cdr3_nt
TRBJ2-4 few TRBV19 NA CATPPTENKNIKYF TGTGCCACCCCACCGACAGAGAACAAAAACATTAAGTACTTC
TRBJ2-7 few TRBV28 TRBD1 CASSFEGALHEQYF TGTGCCAGCAGTTTTGAGGGGGCGCTCCACGAGCAGTACTTC
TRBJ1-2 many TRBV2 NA CASTLIGGRGSEYYTF TGTGCCAGCACCCTAATCGGGGGGCGCGGATCAGAGTACTACACCTTC
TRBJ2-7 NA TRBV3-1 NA CASSPIGGPEQYF TGTGCCAGCAGCCCCATCGGGGGACCCGAGCAGTACTTC
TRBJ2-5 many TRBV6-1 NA CASSEVRKETQYF TGTGCCAGCAGTGAAGTCAGAAAAGAGACCCAGTACTTC
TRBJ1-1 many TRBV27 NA CASSSLPMNTEAFF TGTGCCAGCAGTTCCCTCCCCATGAACACTGAAGCTTTCTTT
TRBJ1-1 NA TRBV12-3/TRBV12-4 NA CASTRQLNTEAFF TGTGCCAGCACCCGACAACTGAACACTGAAGCTTTCTTT
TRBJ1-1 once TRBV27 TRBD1 CAISDPGTDNTEAFF TGTGCCATCAGTGACCCCGGGACAGATAACACTGAAGCTTTCTTT
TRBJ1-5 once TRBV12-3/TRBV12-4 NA CASSERGPQPNQPQHF TGTGCCAGCAGTGAACGTGGTCCTCAACCCAATCAGCCCCAGCATTTT
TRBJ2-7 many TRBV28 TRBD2 CASSPETSGGWYEQYF TGTGCCAGCAGTCCCGAGACTAGCGGGGGGTGGTACGAGCAGTACTTC
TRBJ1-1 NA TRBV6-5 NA CASSSGGVLLNTEAFF TGTGCCAGCAGTTCCGGGGGGGTTCTCCTGAACACTGAAGCTTTCTTT
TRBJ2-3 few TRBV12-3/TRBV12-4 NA CASSFRGPVVDTQYF TGTGCCAGCAGTTTTAGAGGGCCGGTCGTGGATACGCAGTATTTT
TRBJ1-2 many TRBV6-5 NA CASSDSGFYGPTF TGTGCCAGCAGTGACTCGGGTTTCTATGGACCCACCTTC